What follows are 15 T cell receptor beta chains derived from one specimen sequenced in a study of cytomegalovirus exposure and HLA in healthy donors. It was with 60 Vbeta and 13 Jbeta primers that the PCR ran. The assay was immunoSEQ multiplex PCR, and TCRdb's table has in-frame clones only and misses some. Its table lists some 200,000 clones. Source material: PBMCs. The receptors here all came from a man aged 25 to 45 in good health and CMV-seronegative.

The genes are TRBV18 and TRBJ1-1; D ambiguous. CDR3 length: 15 amino acids. CDR1 is KGHSH, CDR2 LQKENI, per germline. Trimming stripped 3 bases from V and 1 base from J, with 12 bases between. The CDR3 nucleotides are TGTGCCAGCTCACCGCTGAGCGGGGAGAACACTGAAGCTTTCTTT. Its protein product is CASSPLSGENTEAFF.

The genes are TRBV7-2 and TRBJ2-1; 13 nucleotides line up with TRBD2. V lost 5 bases, J lost 5 bases, and 15 bases stayed unmatched. CDR1 is SGHTA, CDR2 FQGNSA, per germline. This CDR3 is 19 amino acids long. The CDR3 protein is CASSPPGLAGLGPNNEQFF. In DNA, the CDR3 is TGTGCCAGCAGCCCCCCGGGACTAGCGGGGCTAGGACCGAACAATGAGCAGTTCTTC.

The CDR3 region is CASSLEQYSNQPQHF. DNA for the CDR3: TGTGCCAGCAGCTTGGAACAGTATAGCAATCAGCCCCAGCATTTT. The genes are TRBV5-5 and TRBJ1-5; no reliable D call. V was shortened by 0 bases and J by 0 bases, with 7 bases between the two germline ends. The CDR3 length is 15 residues. CDR1 is SGHKS, CDR2 YYEKEE, per germline (reference sequence).

The V and J genes are TRBV30 and TRBJ1-2, with D maybe TRBD1 (6 bases). This CDR3 has 16 residues. Trimming shortened V by 1 base and J by 3 bases, and 18 bases separated the two germline ends. Germline loops: CDR1 GTSNPN, CDR2 SVGIG (reference sequence). In DNA, the CDR3 is TGTGCCTGGAGTGAGGGTCCAGGGGCCCCCTACTATGGCTACACCTTC. This gives the protein CAWSEGPGAPYYGYTF.

The genes are TRBV11-2 and TRBJ2-2; 9 nucleotides align to TRBD2. The ends lost 6 bases at V and 6 bases at J; junction bases unmatched: 8. There are 15 residues in the CDR3. CDR1 is SGHAT and CDR2 is FQNNGV in the germline V gene. CDR3 amino acids: CASRQTGTSSGELFF. CDR3 nucleotide sequence: TGTGCCAGCAGACAGACCGGGACTAGCTCCGGGGAGCTGTTTTTT.

As regards this clone: Other DNA sequences within the sample encode an identical CDR3. The gene calls are TRBV9 and TRBJ2-1; D unclear. This CDR3 comprises 12 residues. Trimming took 0 bases from V and 6 from J, leaving 4 bases between them. Germline V gene lookup returns CDR1 SGDLS and CDR2 YYNGEE. The DNA for the CDR3 is TGTGCCAGCAGCGTAGATAGCAATGAGCAGTTCTTC. Its translation is CASSVDSNEQFF. The full variable domain, rest sourced from reference TRBV9 and TRBJ2-1, is DSGVTQTPKHLITATGQRVTLRCSPRSGDLSVYWYQQSLDQGLQFLIQYYNGEERAKGNILERFSAQQFPDLHSELNLSSLELGDSALYFCASSVDSNEQFFGPGTRLTVL.

The rearrangement links TRBV10-3 to TRBJ1-5, with 8 bases lining up with TRBD1. Per the germline V gene, CDR1 is ENHRY and CDR2 is SYGVKD. The CDR3 sequence is 14 residues long. Losses at the gene ends were 4 bases for V and 3 bases for J; bases not matched to a gene: 2. CDR3 nucleotides: TGTGCCATCAGTGCGGGACAGGCCAATCAGCCCCAGCATTTT. This codes for CAISAGQANQPQHF.

The V gene is TRBV25-1, the J gene TRBJ1-6, with D tentatively TRBD1 (6 bases). This CDR3 spans 15 amino acids. V lost 1 base, J lost 6 bases, and 10 bases lay in between. In germline, CDR1 is MGHDK, CDR2 SYGVNS. CDR3 loop: CASSEWGRGNSPLHF. DNA of the CDR3: TGTGCCAGCAGTGAATGGGGCAGGGGTAATTCACCCCTCCACTTT.

The J gene is TRBJ2-2, the V gene TRBV27; D not resolved. This CDR3 contains 14 residues. Looked up from germline, CDR1 is MNHEY and CDR2 is SMNVEV (reference sequence). Trimming shortened V by 3 bases and J by 3 bases, and 8 bases separated the two germline ends. CDR3 DNA sequence: TGTGCCAGCAGTTTTGCCCCGGACACCGGGGAGCTGTTTTTT. The encoded protein is CASSFAPDTGELFF.

The V and J genes are TRBV14 and TRBJ1-2; 7 nucleotides align to TRBD1. The germline V gene has CDR1 SGHDN and CDR2 FVKESK. V lost 4 bases, J lost 10 bases, and 9 bases stayed unmatched. The CDR3 is 13 residues long. Here the CDR3 reads CASSRGKQGFYTF. The DNA of the CDR3 is TGTGCCAGCAGCCGAGGAAAACAGGGGTTCTACACCTTC. Looking up the rest from reference TRBV14 and TRBJ1-2 gives the full variable domain: EAGVTQFPSHSVIEKGQTVTLRCDPISGHDNLYWYRRVMGKEIKFLLHFVKESKQDESGMPNNRFLAERTGGTYSTLKVQPAELEDSGVYFCASSRGKQGFYTFGSGTRLTVV.

This chain uses TRBV7-2 with TRBJ2-5, with D perhaps matching TRBD2 (7 bases). Germline V gene lookup returns CDR1 SGHTA and CDR2 FQGNSA. The V end lost 7 bases, the J end lost 5 bases, and 20 bases lay between the germline ends. The CDR3 is 15 residues long. The CDR3 DNA follows: TGTGCCAGCACCCGTTTGGGGGGGGCTGGGGAGACCCAGTACTTC. Encoded protein: CASTRLGGAGETQYF.

The chain employs TRBV30 and TRBJ1-2; D is unresolved. The CDR3 is made up of 11 amino acids. Germline V gene lookup returns CDR1 GTSNPN and CDR2 SVGIG (reference sequence). V was shortened by 2 bases and J by 5 bases, with 6 bases between the two germline ends. The CDR3 loop reads CAWSTHYGYTF. CDR3 nucleotide sequence: TGTGCCTGGAGTACTCATTATGGCTACACCTTC.

The rearrangement joins TRBV30 to TRBJ2-5; 9 nucleotides align to TRBD2. CDR3 length: 11 residues. The V segment lost 5 bases and the J segment 6 bases; nucleotides outside the gene matches: 1. Germline lookup yields CDR1 GTSNPN and CDR2 SVGIG (reference sequence). The DNA of the CDR3 is TGTGCCTGGGCGGGGGGGAAGACCCAGTACTTC. Amino acid sequence: CAWAGGKTQYF.

The rearrangement uses TRBV6-6 and TRBJ1-5; 7 bases align to TRBD1. CDR1 MNHNY and CDR2 SVGAGI come from the germline V gene (reference sequence). The V gene end was trimmed by 5 bases and the J gene end by 7 bases; junction bases not matched to a gene: 14. The CDR3 contains 16 residues. This CDR3 is CASSPPGRQGVQPQHF. CDR3 sequence (DNA): TGTGCCAGCAGTCCGCCCGGTAGACAGGGAGTGCAGCCCCAGCATTTT.

The V gene is TRBV6-4, the J gene TRBJ2-1; TRBD2 agrees at 12 bases. CDR3 length: 16 amino acids. Germline CDR1 is MRHNA and CDR2 is SNTAGT. The junction had 12 bases not matched to a gene; V was cut back by 6 bases and J by 9 bases. The CDR3 sequence is CASSGSGTSGRFEQFF. The CDR3 DNA is TGTGCCAGCAGCGGCTCCGGGACTAGCGGGCGTTTTGAGCAGTTCTTC.